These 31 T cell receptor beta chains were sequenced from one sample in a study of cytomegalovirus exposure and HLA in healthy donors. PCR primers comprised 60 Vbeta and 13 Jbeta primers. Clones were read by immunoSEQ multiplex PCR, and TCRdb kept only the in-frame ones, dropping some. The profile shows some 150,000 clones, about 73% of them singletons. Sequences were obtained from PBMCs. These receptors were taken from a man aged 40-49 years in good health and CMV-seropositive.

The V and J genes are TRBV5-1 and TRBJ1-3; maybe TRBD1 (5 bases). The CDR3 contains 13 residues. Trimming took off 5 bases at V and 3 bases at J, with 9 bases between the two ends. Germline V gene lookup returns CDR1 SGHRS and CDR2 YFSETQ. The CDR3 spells CASRRDSGNTIYF. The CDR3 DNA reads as TGCGCCAGCAGGCGCGACAGTGGAAACACCATATATTTT.

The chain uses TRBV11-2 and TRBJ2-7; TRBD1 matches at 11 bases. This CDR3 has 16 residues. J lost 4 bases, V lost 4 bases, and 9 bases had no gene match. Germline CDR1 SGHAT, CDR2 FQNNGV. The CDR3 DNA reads TGTGCCAGCAGCTCCCACCCGGGGACAGGGGGATACGAGCAGTACTTC. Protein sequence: CASSSHPGTGGYEQYF.

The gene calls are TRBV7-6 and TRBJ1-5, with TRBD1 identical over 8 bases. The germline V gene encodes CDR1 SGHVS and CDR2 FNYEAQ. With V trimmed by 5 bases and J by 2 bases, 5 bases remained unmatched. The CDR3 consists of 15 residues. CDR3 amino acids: CASSVGQGGNQPQHF. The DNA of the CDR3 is TGTGCCAGCAGCGTAGGACAGGGAGGCAATCAGCCCCAGCATTTT.

The CDR3 region is CSASPGDTQYF. CDR3 sequence (DNA): TGCAGTGCTAGCCCGGGAGATACGCAGTATTTT. The chain combines TRBV20-1 with TRBJ2-3; D is ambiguous. The V gene's germline CDR1 is DFQATT and CDR2 SNEGSKA (reference sequence). The V and J ends lost 3 bases and 5 bases respectively, with 6 bases between them. This CDR3 is 11 amino acids long.

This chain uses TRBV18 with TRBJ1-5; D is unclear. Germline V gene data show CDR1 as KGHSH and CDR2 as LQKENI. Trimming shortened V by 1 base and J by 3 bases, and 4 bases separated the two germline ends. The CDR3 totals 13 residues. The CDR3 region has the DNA TGTGCCAGCTCACCACAGCCCAATCAGCCCCAGCATTTT. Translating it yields CASSPQPNQPQHF.

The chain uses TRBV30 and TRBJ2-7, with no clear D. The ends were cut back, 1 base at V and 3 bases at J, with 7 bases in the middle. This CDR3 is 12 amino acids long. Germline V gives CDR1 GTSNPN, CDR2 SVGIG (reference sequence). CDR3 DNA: TGTGCCTGGAGTGATGGCGGCTACGAGCAGTACTTC. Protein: CAWSDGGYEQYF.

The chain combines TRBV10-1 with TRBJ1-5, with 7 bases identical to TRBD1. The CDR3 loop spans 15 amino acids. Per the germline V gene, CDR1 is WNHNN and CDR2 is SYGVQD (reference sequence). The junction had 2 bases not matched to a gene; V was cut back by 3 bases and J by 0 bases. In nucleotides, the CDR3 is TGCGCCAGCAGTGACAGGGGGTATAGCAATCAGCCCCAGCATTTT. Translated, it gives CASSDRGYSNQPQHF.

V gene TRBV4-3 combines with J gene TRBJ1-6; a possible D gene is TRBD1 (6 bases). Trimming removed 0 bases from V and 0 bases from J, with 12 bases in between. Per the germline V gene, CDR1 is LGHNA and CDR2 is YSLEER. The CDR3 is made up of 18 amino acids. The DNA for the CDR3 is TGCGCCAGCAGCCAAGACAGGGGCACGAGCTCCTATAATTCACCCCTCCACTTT. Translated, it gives CASSQDRGTSSYNSPLHF.

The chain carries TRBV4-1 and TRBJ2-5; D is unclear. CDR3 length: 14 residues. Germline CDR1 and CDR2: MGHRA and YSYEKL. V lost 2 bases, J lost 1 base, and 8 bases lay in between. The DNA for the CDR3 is TGCGCCAGCAGCCAACAAGAGGTCCAAGAGACCCAGTACTTC. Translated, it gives CASSQQEVQETQYF.

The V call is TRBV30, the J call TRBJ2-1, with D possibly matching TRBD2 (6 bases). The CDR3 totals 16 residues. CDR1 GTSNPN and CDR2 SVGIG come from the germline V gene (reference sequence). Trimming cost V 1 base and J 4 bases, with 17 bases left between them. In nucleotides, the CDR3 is TGTGCCTGGAGTGGGGTAGGGGCGGGACCTTACAATGAGCAGTTCTTC. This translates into CAWSGVGAGPYNEQFF. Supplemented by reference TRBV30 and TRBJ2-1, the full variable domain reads SQTIHQWPATLVQPVGSPLSLECTVEGTSNPNLYWYRQAAGRGLQLLFYSVGIGQISSEVPQNLSASRPQDRQFILSSKKLLLSDSGFYLCAWSGVGAGPYNEQFFGPGTRLTVL.

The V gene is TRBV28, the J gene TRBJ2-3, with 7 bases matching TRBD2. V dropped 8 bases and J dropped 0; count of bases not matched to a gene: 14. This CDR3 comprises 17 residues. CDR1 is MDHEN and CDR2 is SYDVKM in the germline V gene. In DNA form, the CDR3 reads TGTGCCAGCTTGGTAGGTGGGGGGGTACCGAGCACAGATACGCAGTATTTT. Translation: CASLVGGGVPSTDTQYF.

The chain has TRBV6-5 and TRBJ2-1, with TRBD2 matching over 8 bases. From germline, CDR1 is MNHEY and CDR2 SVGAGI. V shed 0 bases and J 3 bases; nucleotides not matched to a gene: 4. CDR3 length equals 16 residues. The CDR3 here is CASSYSGAGGYNEQFF. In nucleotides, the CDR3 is TGTGCCAGCAGTTACTCGGGGGCGGGAGGCTACAATGAGCAGTTCTTC.

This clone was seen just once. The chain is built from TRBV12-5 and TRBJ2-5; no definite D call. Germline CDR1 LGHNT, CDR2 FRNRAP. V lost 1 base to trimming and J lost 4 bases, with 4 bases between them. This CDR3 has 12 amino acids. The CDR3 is CASGLAGETQYF. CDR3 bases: TGTGCTAGTGGTTTGGCGGGAGAGACCCAGTACTTC.

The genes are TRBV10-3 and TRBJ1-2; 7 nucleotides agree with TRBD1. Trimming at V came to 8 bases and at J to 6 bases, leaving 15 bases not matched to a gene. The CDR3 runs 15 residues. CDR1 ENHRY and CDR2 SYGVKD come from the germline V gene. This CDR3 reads CAIPIGGSGGDGYTF. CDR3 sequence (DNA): TGTGCCATCCCTATAGGGGGCAGTGGAGGCGATGGCTACACCTTC.

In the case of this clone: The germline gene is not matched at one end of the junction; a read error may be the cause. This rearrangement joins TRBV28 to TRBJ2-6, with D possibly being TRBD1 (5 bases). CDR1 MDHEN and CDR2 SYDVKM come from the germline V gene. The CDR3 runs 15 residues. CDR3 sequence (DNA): TGTGCCAGCAGCTCGCATAGCTCTGGGGCCAACGTCCTGGCTTTC. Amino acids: CASSSHSSGANVLAF. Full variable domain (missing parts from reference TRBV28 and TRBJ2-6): DVKVTQSSRYLVKRTGEKVFLECVQDMDHENMFWYRQDPGLGLRLIYFSYDVKMKEKGDIPEGYSVSREKKERFSLILESASTNQTSMYLCASSSHSSGANVLAFGAGSRLTVL.

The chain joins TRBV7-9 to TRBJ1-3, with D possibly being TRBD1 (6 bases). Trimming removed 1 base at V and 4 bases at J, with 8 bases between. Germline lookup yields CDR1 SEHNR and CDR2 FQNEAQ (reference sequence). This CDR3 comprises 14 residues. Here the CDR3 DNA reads TGTGCCAGCAGCTTAGGGACAGCGGGAAACACCATATATTTT. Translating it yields CASSLGTAGNTIYF.

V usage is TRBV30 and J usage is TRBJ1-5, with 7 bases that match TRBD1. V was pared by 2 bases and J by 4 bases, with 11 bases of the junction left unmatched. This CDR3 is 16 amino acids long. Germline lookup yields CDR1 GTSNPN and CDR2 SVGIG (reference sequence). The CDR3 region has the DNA TGTGCCTGGAGTACTAGGGGGCAAGGGTCAAATCAGCCCCAGCATTTT. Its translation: CAWSTRGQGSNQPQHF.

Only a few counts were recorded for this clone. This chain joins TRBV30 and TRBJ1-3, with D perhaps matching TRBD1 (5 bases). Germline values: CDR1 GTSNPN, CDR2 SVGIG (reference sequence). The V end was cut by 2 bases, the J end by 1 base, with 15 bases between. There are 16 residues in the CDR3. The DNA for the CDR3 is TGTGCCTGGAGTAGGTGGGGGGAGCCTTCTGGAAACACCATATATTTT. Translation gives CAWSRWGEPSGNTIYF. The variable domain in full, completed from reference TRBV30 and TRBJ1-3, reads SQTIHQWPATLVQPVGSPLSLECTVEGTSNPNLYWYRQAAGRGLQLLFYSVGIGQISSEVPQNLSASRPQDRQFILSSKKLLLSDSGFYLCAWSRWGEPSGNTIYFGEGSWLTVV.

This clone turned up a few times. CDR3 nucleotide sequence: TGCGCCAGCAGCTTGAGGGGGGGTTGGGAGCAGTTCTTC. Translation gives CASSLRGGWEQFF. The rearrangement links TRBV5-1 to TRBJ2-1; possible D gene TRBD2, 7 bases. This CDR3 spans 13 amino acids. V was cut by 1 base and J by 10 bases, with 12 bases left in between. Germline V gene lookup returns CDR1 SGHRS and CDR2 YFSETQ.

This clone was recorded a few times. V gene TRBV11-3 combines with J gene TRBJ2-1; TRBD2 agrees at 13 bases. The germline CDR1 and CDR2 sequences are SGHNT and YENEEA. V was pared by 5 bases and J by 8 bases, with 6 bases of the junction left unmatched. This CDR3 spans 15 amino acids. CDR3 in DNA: TGTGCCAGCAGCCCTACTAGCGGGAGGGGGGATGAGCAGTTCTTC. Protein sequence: CASSPTSGRGDEQFF.

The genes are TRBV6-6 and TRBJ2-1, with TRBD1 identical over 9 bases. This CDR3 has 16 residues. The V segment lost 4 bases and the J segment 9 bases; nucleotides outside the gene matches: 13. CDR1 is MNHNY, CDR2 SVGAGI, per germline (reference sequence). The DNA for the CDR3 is TGTGCCAGCAGTTTACAGGGGGCCTATCAGATGCCTGAGCAGTTCTTC. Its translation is CASSLQGAYQMPEQFF.

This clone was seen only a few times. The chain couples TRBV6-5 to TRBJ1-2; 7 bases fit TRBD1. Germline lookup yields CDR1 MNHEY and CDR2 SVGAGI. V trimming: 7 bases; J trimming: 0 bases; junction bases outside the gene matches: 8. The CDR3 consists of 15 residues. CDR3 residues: CASTDRTGANYGYTF. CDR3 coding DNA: TGTGCCAGCACCGACCGGACAGGAGCTAACTATGGCTACACCTTC.

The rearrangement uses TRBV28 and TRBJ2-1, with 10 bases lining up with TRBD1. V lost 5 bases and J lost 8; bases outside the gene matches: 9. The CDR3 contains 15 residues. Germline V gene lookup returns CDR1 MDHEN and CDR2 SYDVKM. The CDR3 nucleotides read TGTGCCAGCAGTCCCCCGGGACAGGGGTGGCATGAGCAGTTCTTC. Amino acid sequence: CASSPPGQGWHEQFF.

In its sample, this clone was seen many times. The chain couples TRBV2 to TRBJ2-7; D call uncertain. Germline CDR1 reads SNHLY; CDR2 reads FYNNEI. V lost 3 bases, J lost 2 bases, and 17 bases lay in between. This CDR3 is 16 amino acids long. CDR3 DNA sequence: TGTGCCAGCAGTGACGAAGGAACGGAGTCCGCCTACGAGCAGTACTTC. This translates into CASSDEGTESAYEQYF.

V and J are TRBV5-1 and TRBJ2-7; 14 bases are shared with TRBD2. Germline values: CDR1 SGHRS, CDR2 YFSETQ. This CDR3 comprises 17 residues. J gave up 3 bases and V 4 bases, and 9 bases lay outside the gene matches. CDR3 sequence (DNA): TGCGCCAGCAGCCGGGGACTAGCGGGAGAGGAGGGCTACGAGCAGTACTTC. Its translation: CASSRGLAGEEGYEQYF.

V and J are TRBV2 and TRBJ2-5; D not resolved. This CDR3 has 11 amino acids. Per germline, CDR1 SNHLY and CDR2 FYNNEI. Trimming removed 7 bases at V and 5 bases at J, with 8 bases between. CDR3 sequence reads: CASTSRETQYF. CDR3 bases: TGTGCCAGCACCTCACGGGAGACCCAGTACTTC.

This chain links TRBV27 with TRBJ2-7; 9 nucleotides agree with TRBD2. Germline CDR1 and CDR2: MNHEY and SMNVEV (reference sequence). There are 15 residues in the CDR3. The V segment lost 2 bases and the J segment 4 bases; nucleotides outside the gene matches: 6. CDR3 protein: CASSLEAGGGYEQYF. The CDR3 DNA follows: TGTGCCAGCAGTTTAGAGGCGGGAGGGGGGTACGAGCAGTACTTC.

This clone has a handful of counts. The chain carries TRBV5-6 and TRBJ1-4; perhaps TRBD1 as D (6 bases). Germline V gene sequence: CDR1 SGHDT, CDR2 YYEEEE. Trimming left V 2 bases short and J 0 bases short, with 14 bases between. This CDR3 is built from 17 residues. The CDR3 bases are TGTGCCAGCAGCTTCGGGACACCTAGTTCAACTAATGAAAAACTGTTTTTT. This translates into CASSFGTPSSTNEKLFF.

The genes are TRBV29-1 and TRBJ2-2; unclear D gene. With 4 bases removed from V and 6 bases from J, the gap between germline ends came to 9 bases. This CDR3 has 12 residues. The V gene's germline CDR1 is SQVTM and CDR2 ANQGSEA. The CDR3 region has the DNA TGCAGCGTTGCCTCAGGTGCCGGGGAGCTGTTTTTT. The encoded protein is CSVASGAGELFF.

The CDR3 region is CASSVGGLVFSGEQFF. The CDR3 DNA sequence: TGTGCCAGCAGCGTGGGGGGACTAGTTTTTTCGGGTGAGCAGTTCTTC. V and J are TRBV9 and TRBJ2-1, with TRBD2 matching over 8 bases. Losses at the gene ends were 2 bases for V and 9 bases for J; bases not matched to a gene: 13. This CDR3 contains 16 residues. Looked up from germline, CDR1 is SGDLS and CDR2 is YYNGEE.

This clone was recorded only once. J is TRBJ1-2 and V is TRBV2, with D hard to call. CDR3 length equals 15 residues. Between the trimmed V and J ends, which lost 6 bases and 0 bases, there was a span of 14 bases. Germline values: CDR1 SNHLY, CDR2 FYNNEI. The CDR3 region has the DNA TGTGCCAGCAGCGGATACGGGGTCTCTAACTATGGCTACACCTTC. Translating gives CASSGYGVSNYGYTF.